Following are 5 T cell receptor beta chains from one sample sequenced in a study of blood T cell repertoires in COVID-19. TCRdb's copy holds only in-frame clones and misses some; the assay was immunoSEQ multiplex PCR. The sample lists roughly 150,000 clones, 81% occurring once. The specimen sequenced was peripheral blood. These receptors came from a man between 60 and 70 years old with active or convalescent COVID-19.

In DNA, the CDR3 is TGTGCCAGTAGCATCCCCCCCGGGACTAATCGAGATACGCAGTATTTT. It encodes CASSIPPGTNRDTQYF. V usage is TRBV19 and J usage is TRBJ2-3; TRBD2 matches 7 bases. Germline values: CDR1 LNHDA, CDR2 SQIVND (reference sequence). The trim removed 6 bases at V and 5 bases at J, leaving 14 bases unmatched. The CDR3 is 16 amino acids.

The chain joins TRBV6-6 to TRBJ1-5, with TRBD1 matching 8 bases. This CDR3 has 15 amino acids. Germline lookup yields CDR1 MNHNY and CDR2 SVGAGI (reference sequence). V lost 0 bases, J lost 7 bases, and 5 bases stayed unmatched. The CDR3 region is CASSYSQGVFQPQHF. The CDR3 region has the DNA TGTGCCAGCAGTTACTCACAGGGGGTGTTCCAGCCCCAGCATTTT.

The CDR3 bases are TGTGCCAGCAGGGACAGGACTATTGTATCCTACGAGCAGTACTTC. Residues: CASRDRTIVSYEQYF. This chain joins TRBV6-5 and TRBJ2-7; D perhaps matches TRBD1 (7 bases). The ends were cut back, 6 bases at V and 1 base at J, with 16 bases in the middle. The CDR3 is 15 residues long. Germline V gene lookup returns CDR1 MNHEY and CDR2 SVGAGI.

The rearrangement uses TRBV28 and TRBJ2-3, with 8 bases lining up with TRBD2. The CDR3 contains 15 residues. V lost 5 bases to trimming and J lost 2 bases; unmatched junction nucleotides: 6. Germline CDR1 reads MDHEN; CDR2 reads SYDVKM. CDR3 DNA: TGTGCCAGCAGTCGGGGGGGGGCCTCCACAGATACGCAGTATTTT. It is translated as CASSRGGASTDTQYF.

The chain links TRBV2 to TRBJ2-5; a possible D gene is TRBD1 (6 bases). The CDR3 is 13 residues long. Germline loops: CDR1 SNHLY, CDR2 FYNNEI. The V and J ends lost 10 bases and 5 bases respectively, with 17 bases between them. CDR3 coding DNA: TGTGCCACCGGACAGAGAACATGGGAGACCCAGTACTTC. Encoded protein: CATGQRTWETQYF.